This TCR beta chain was found in a study of OX40 agonist ivuxolimab in advanced cancers. Study background: The dose-escalation cohort had hepatocellular carcinoma, melanoma, renal cell or head and neck cancer. Prior anti-PD-1, anti-PD-L1 or anti-CTLA-4 therapy did not bar entry, and 40% had some.

The method was immunoSEQ multiplex PCR; TCRdb's version includes in-frame clones alone and lacks a portion of them. The table shows about 82,000 clones, with 90% to 95% occurring only once. The CDR3 runs 15 residues. V was pared by 0 bases and J by 4 bases, with 3 bases of the junction left unmatched. From germline, CDR1 is SGDLS and CDR2 YYNGEE. Notes on the study in general: With doses of 0.1-3.0 mg/kg, partial responders showed among the lowest clonal expansion. In general, CD8+ T cells held more expanded clones than CD4+ did, on average.

This clone was seen a single time. Its target is unknown. The origin of this receptor is an adult with an advanced solid tumor such as melanoma, head and neck, liver or kidney cancer. The V gene is TRBV9, the J gene TRBJ1-2, with TRBD1 identical over 10 bases. The sample here was CD4+ or CD8+ T cells sorted from blood, taken in a trial of the OX40 agonist ivuxolimab. The CDR3 DNA reads TGTGCCAGCAGCGTAGGACAGGGGGCGTCCTATGGCTACACCTTC. Its protein is CASSVGQGASYGYTF.